These T cell receptor beta chains were read from a single sample in a study of blood T cell repertoires in COVID-19. TCRdb keeps only in-frame clones here, not all; method: immunoSEQ multiplex PCR. In the table there are approximately 120,000 clones, 88% of which are singletons. Sequencing input: peripheral blood. The receptors derive from a man aged 45-65 years with acute or convalescent COVID-19. CDR3s include the opening cysteine and the closing phenylalanine or tryptophan. A D gene is named only where the DNA matches it firmly. Some rows mark clone size as missing; the rest say once, few, many or name a class of expanded clone.

clone_size d_call j_call v_call cdr3_nt cdr3_aa
NA NA TRBJ2-7 TRBV7-2 TGTGCCAGCAGCCGGCGGGACGGGGATTCCTACGAGCAGTACTTC CASSRRDGDSYEQYF
NA TRBD2 TRBJ2-1 TRBV18 TGTGCCAGCTCAGGACTAGCGGGCCCCAATGAGCAGTTCTTC CASSGLAGPNEQFF
NA NA TRBJ1-1 TRBV12-3/TRBV12-4 TGTGCCAGCACCAAAATGAACACTGAAGCTTTCTTT CASTKMNTEAFF
NA NA TRBJ2-7 TRBV24-1 TGTGCCACCAGTCAGGGGAGCAACGAGCAGTACTTC CATSQGSNEQYF
NA NA TRBJ2-3 TRBV21-1 TGTGCCAGCAGCAAAGCGCGGCAGGGTAGACATACGCAGTATTTT CASSKARQGRHTQYF
NA TRBD1 TRBJ1-3 TRBV5-1 TGCGCCAGCAGCTTGGCCTTGGACAGGAACTCTGGAAACACCATATATTTT CASSLALDRNSGNTIYF
NA NA TRBJ2-3 TRBV12-3/TRBV12-4 TGTGCCAGCAGTTCCGGCACAGATACGCAGTATTTT CASSSGTDTQYF
NA NA TRBJ2-7 TRBV24-1 TGTGCCACCAGTGATTTGCAGCGGCAGAGGTACTACGAGCAGTACTTC CATSDLQRQRYYEQYF
NA TRBD1 TRBJ1-2 TRBV7-9 TGTGCCAGCAGAGCCGGGACAGGGGGGGCTGGCTACACCTTC CASRAGTGGAGYTF
NA TRBD1 TRBJ2-6 TRBV19 TGTGCCAGTAGTATTTGGACACAGGGGGCTGGGGCCAACGTCCTGACTTTC CASSIWTQGAGANVLTF
NA NA TRBJ2-1 TRBV12-2 TGTGCAAGTCGCGGGACTAGCGGGAGCTATGAGCAGTTCTTC CASRGTSGSYEQFF
NA NA TRBJ1-2 TRBV6-5 TGTGCCAGCAGTTACTCTTACGAGAACTATGGCTACACCTTC CASSYSYENYGYTF
NA TRBD1 TRBJ2-2 TRBV29-1 TGCAGCGTGACAGGGGTCCAAGGCCGGGAGCTGTTTTTT CSVTGVQGRELFF
NA NA TRBJ1-2 TRBV3-1/TRBV3-2 TGTGCCAGCAGCCGACTAGGCAGTACTAACTATGGCTACACCTTC CASSRLGSTNYGYTF
once NA TRBJ2-1 TRBV9 TGTGCCAGCAGCGTAGAGGTCAGGAACTTTAACAATGAGCAGTTCTTC CASSVEVRNFNNEQFF
NA TRBD1 TRBJ1-5 TRBV7-2 TGTGCCAGCAGCTTAGACAGGGGTCAGCCCCAGCATTTT CASSLDRGQPQHF
NA NA TRBJ1-1 TRBV3-1/TRBV3-2 TGTGCCAGCAGCCGGTCGACAGCCAACACTGAAGCTTTCTTT CASSRSTANTEAFF
NA NA TRBJ2-1 TRBV9 TGTGCCAGCAACCAGGGGGGCGGTGAGCAGTTCTTC CASNQGGGEQFF
NA TRBD1 TRBJ2-1 TRBV19 TGTGCCAGTAAGGGGGGACAGGGGGTCCACAATGAGCAGTTCTTC CASKGGQGVHNEQFF
NA TRBD1 TRBJ2-5 TRBV13 TGTGCCAGCAGCCTAAAACAGGGGGTTACAGAGACCCAGTACTTC CASSLKQGVTETQYF
NA TRBD1 TRBJ2-6 TRBV19 TGTGCCAGTAGCCCCACAGGGGGTAGCTCTGGGGCCAACGTCCTGACTTTC CASSPTGGSSGANVLTF
NA NA TRBJ1-3 TRBV7-9 TGTGCCAGCAGCTTAGTCGGCAGGGACACTGGAAACACCATATATTTT CASSLVGRDTGNTIYF
NA TRBD2 TRBJ2-2 TRBV7-2 TGTGCCAGCAGCCTTGAACAGGGACTAGCGGAAAGGAACACCGGGGAGCTGTTTTTT CASSLEQGLAERNTGELFF
NA TRBD1 TRBJ2-5 TRBV5-1 TGCGCCAGCAGCGCCGGGACAGGGGGTATGGAGACCCAGTACTTC CASSAGTGGMETQYF
NA TRBD2 TRBJ2-1 TRBV30 TGTGCCTGGAGGACTAGCGGGACGACCAATGAGCAGTTCTTC CAWRTSGTTNEQFF
NA NA TRBJ1-1 TRBV18 TGTGCCAGCTCACCACATACTGACATGAACACTGAAGCTTTCTTT CASSPHTDMNTEAFF
NA TRBD1 TRBJ1-2 TRBV6-5 TGTGCCAGCAGTTATTGGACAGGGGAAAACTATGGCTACACCTTC CASSYWTGENYGYTF
NA TRBD1 TRBJ1-3 TRBV6-5 TGTGCCAGCAGTAAACGGGACAGGGATGGAAACACCATATATTTT CASSKRDRDGNTIYF
NA TRBD1 TRBJ2-7 TRBV6-2/TRBV6-3 TGTGCCAGCAGTGGTCCGGGACAGGGTGGCGAGCAGTACTTC CASSGPGQGGEQYF
NA NA TRBJ2-7 TRBV27 TGTGCCAGCAGTTCCCGGTCCAGGGGATACGAGCAGTACTTC CASSSRSRGYEQYF
few NA TRBJ2-6 TRBV9 TGTGCCAGCAGCGTAGGCGAAGACTCCCCTGGGGCCAACGTCCTGACTTTC CASSVGEDSPGANVLTF
once TRBD1 TRBJ2-2 TRBV5-1 TGCGCCAGCAGCTTACAAGGACAGGGGGCGACCGGGGAGCTGTTTTTT CASSLQGQGATGELFF
NA NA TRBJ2-3 TRBV19 TGTGCCAGTAGCCCCAGTTTCACAGATACGCAGTATTTT CASSPSFTDTQYF
once NA TRBJ2-7 TRBV10-2 TGCGCCAGCAGAAAAGACGGGTTTAGCGAGCAGTACTTC CASRKDGFSEQYF
NA NA TRBJ2-3 TRBV24-1 TGTGCCACCAGTGACAAATTGGATAGTGGCGGGCTTCTCACAGATACGCAGTATTTT CATSDKLDSGGLLTDTQYF